These T cell receptor beta chains were read from a single sample in a study of blood T cell repertoires in COVID-19. Clones were sequenced by immunoSEQ multiplex PCR, and TCRdb holds only the in-frame ones, with some missing. The sample holds some 270,000 clones, just under 90% seen once. The sequenced sample was PBMCs or T cells enriched from blood (not recorded which). The receptors derive from a woman in her 30s with acute COVID-19. Each CDR3 is given with its conserved first and last residue. A D gene is named only where the DNA matches it firmly. Size is stated for part of the rows, as once, few or many counts, or as a class when the clone is expanded.

V	J	size	D	CDR3	DNA
TRBV21-1	TRBJ1-3	-	-	CASSKDAGGGAGNTIYF	TGTGCCAGCAGCAAAGATGCAGGTGGGGGGGCAGGAAACACCATATATTTT
TRBV27	TRBJ2-1	-	-	CASSRNSGEQFF	TGTGCCAGCAGTAGAAATAGCGGTGAGCAGTTCTTC
TRBV7-2	TRBJ2-3	-	TRBD2	CASSGLAGITDTQYF	TGTGCCAGCAGCGGGCTAGCGGGAATCACAGATACGCAGTATTTT
TRBV19	TRBJ2-3	-	TRBD2	CASSSSSGSVGGTDTQYF	TGTGCCAGTAGTTCAAGTAGCGGGAGCGTTGGGGGCACAGATACGCAGTATTTT
TRBV24-1	TRBJ2-2	-	-	CATSERPGIGELFF	TGTGCCACCAGTGAGCGTCCAGGGATCGGGGAGCTGTTTTTT
TRBV6-5	TRBJ2-6	once	-	CASSQRLAGANVLTF	TGTGCCAGCAGCCAGAGGTTGGCTGGGGCCAACGTCCTGACTTTC
TRBV6-5	TRBJ1-2	once	-	CASTTGAGYGYTF	TGTGCCAGCACAACTGGGGCAGGCTATGGCTACACCTTC
TRBV24-1	TRBJ2-5	-	-	CATSDPPSETQYF	TGTGCCACCAGTGACCCCCCCTCCGAGACCCAGTACTTC
TRBV28	TRBJ2-1	-	TRBD2	CASRRASGSYNEQFF	TGTGCCAGCAGACGGGCTAGCGGGAGTTACAATGAGCAGTTCTTC
TRBV19	TRBJ1-5	-	-	CASSMGRQAGRGRNQPQHF	TGTGCCAGTAGTATGGGTCGACAGGCAGGGAGGGGTAGGAATCAGCCCCAGCATTTT
TRBV7-9	TRBJ1-1	-	TRBD1	CASSRQGADTEAFF	TGTGCCAGCAGTCGACAGGGGGCTGACACTGAAGCTTTCTTT
TRBV4-1	TRBJ2-7	once	-	CASSKQAGPPYEQYF	TGCGCCAGCAGCAAACAGGCCGGTCCCCCCTACGAGCAGTACTTC
TRBV28	TRBJ2-2	-	-	CASTPLGGRTGELFF	TGTGCCAGCACCCCTCTGGGGGGAAGGACCGGGGAGCTGTTTTTT
TRBV5-1	TRBJ1-1	-	-	CASSLDVQGGAEAFF	TGCGCCAGCAGCTTGGACGTCCAGGGAGGGGCTGAAGCTTTCTTT
TRBV7-9	TRBJ2-1	-	-	CASRDSGSSYNEQFF	TGTGCCAGCAGGGATAGCGGAAGCTCCTACAATGAGCAGTTCTTC
TRBV4-2	TRBJ2-3	-	-	CASSHSGPVTSTDTQYF	TGTGCCAGCAGCCATTCAGGGCCGGTGACCTCCACAGATACGCAGTATTTT
TRBV9	TRBJ2-7	once	TRBD2	CASSGGTSGSYEQYF	TGTGCCAGCAGCGGAGGGACTAGCGGGAGTTACGAGCAGTACTTC